This T cell receptor (beta chain) was identified in a study of T cells in localized non-small cell lung cancer. Clones were read by immunoSEQ multiplex PCR, and TCRdb kept only the in-frame ones, dropping some. This repertoire shows some 54,000 clones, around 80% found once; its top ten account for about 4.6%. Germline CDR1 and CDR2: KGHSH and LQKENI. V trimming: 1 base; J trimming: 5 bases; junction bases outside the gene matches: 8. The CDR3 runs 17 residues. The TCR originated in a woman aged 40-69 years with stage II lung adenocarcinoma. The sample consisted of PBMCs, taken before any cancer treatment. The genes are TRBV18 and TRBJ1-6; 7 positions match TRBD1. CDR3 sequence: CASSPLEAGTDNSPLHF. In DNA, the CDR3 is TGTGCCAGCTCACCACTCGAGGCCGGGACAGATAATTCACCCCTCCACTTT.